These T cell receptor beta chains were read from a single sample in a study of cytotoxic CD8 clonotypes in ibrutinib-treated CLL. The method was immunoSEQ multiplex PCR; TCRdb's version includes in-frame clones alone and lacks a portion of them. The sample includes 100,000 to 150,000 clones, roughly 85% of them seen just once. Source: PBMCs, taken after 24 months of ibrutinib treatment. Receptors were obtained from a human donor with chronic lymphocytic leukemia. CDR3s include the opening cysteine and the closing phenylalanine or tryptophan. Fields, in order: J gene, clone size, D gene, V gene, CDR3 DNA, CDR3 protein. D genes are given only for firm matches. Not every row has a clone size; where given, it reads once, few, many or a size class.

J gene: TRBJ1-6
clone size: once
D gene: TRBD1
V gene: TRBV19
CDR3 DNA: TGTGCCAGCCTTCCCGACAGGGATAATTCACCCCTCCACTTT
CDR3 protein: CASLPDRDNSPLHF

J gene: TRBJ1-5
clone size: -
D gene: -
V gene: TRBV6-5
CDR3 DNA: TGTGCCAGCAGTTACTCTACAGGCTTGGGTCAGCCCCAGCATTTT
CDR3 protein: CASSYSTGLGQPQHF

J gene: TRBJ1-4
clone size: once
D gene: TRBD1
V gene: TRBV4-1
CDR3 DNA: TGCGCCAGCAGCCTGCCGGGACAGAATGAAAAACTGTTTTTT
CDR3 protein: CASSLPGQNEKLFF

J gene: TRBJ1-2
clone size: -
D gene: TRBD1
V gene: TRBV5-8
CDR3 DNA: TGTGCCAGCAGCTTGACAGGGGGCTCAAACTATGGCTACACCTTC
CDR3 protein: CASSLTGGSNYGYTF

J gene: TRBJ1-3
clone size: -
D gene: -
V gene: TRBV28
CDR3 DNA: TGTGCCAGCGTTGGAAACACCATATATTTT
CDR3 protein: CASVGNTIYF

J gene: TRBJ1-2
clone size: -
D gene: -
V gene: TRBV28
CDR3 DNA: TGTGCCAGCAGCCCGGTTATCGGGGGGCAGGAGGGCTACACCTTC
CDR3 protein: CASSPVIGGQEGYTF

J gene: TRBJ1-3
clone size: many
D gene: TRBD1
V gene: TRBV28
CDR3 DNA: TGTGCCAGCAGTGTACCGGGACAGGGATCAGGAAACACCATATATTTT
CDR3 protein: CASSVPGQGSGNTIYF

J gene: TRBJ1-2
clone size: -
D gene: -
V gene: TRBV4-1
CDR3 DNA: TGCGCCAGCAGCGCTGGAGACCAGAGAAGATATGGCTACACCTTC
CDR3 protein: CASSAGDQRRYGYTF

J gene: TRBJ2-2
clone size: -
D gene: TRBD2
V gene: TRBV5-4
CDR3 DNA: TGTGCCAGCAGCCCGAACGGGACTAGCGGCGCCGGGGAGCTGTTTTTT
CDR3 protein: CASSPNGTSGAGELFF

J gene: TRBJ2-1
clone size: -
D gene: TRBD2
V gene: TRBV9
CDR3 DNA: TGTGCCAGCAGCCCGCGACTAGCGGGTCAAGCCCTCAATGAGCAGTTCTTC
CDR3 protein: CASSPRLAGQALNEQFF

J gene: TRBJ2-2
clone size: -
D gene: -
V gene: TRBV14
CDR3 DNA: TGTGCCAGCAGCCTTAGAGAAAGCTCCACCGGGGAGCTGTTTTTT
CDR3 protein: CASSLRESSTGELFF

J gene: TRBJ1-2
clone size: -
D gene: -
V gene: TRBV6-5
CDR3 DNA: TGTGCCAGCAAGAACAATTACGCTAACTATGGCTACACCTTC
CDR3 protein: CASKNNYANYGYTF

J gene: TRBJ1-5
clone size: -
D gene: -
V gene: TRBV23-1
CDR3 DNA: TGCGCCAGCAGCCGAAATGCGGCGGGGGCTCGTTATAGCAATCAGCCCCAGCATTTT
CDR3 protein: CASSRNAAGARYSNQPQHF

J gene: TRBJ2-7
clone size: -
D gene: -
V gene: TRBV28
CDR3 DNA: TGTGCCAGCAGTTCCCTGACCTACGAGCAGTACTTC
CDR3 protein: CASSSLTYEQYF

J gene: TRBJ1-1
clone size: -
D gene: -
V gene: TRBV29-1
CDR3 DNA: TGCAGCGTTGTACGGGGGCGGACTGAAGCTTTCTTT
CDR3 protein: CSVVRGRTEAFF

J gene: TRBJ2-2
clone size: -
D gene: TRBD2
V gene: TRBV5-1
CDR3 DNA: TGCGCCAGCAGCTCCCCTCAAGGCGTCAGGGACTACGGGGAGCTGTTTTTT
CDR3 protein: CASSSPQGVRDYGELFF

J gene: TRBJ2-7
clone size: -
D gene: TRBD1
V gene: TRBV5-1
CDR3 DNA: TGCGCCAGCAGCTTAGGAGGGACAGGGGCGTACGAGCAGTACTTC
CDR3 protein: CASSLGGTGAYEQYF

J gene: TRBJ2-5
clone size: -
D gene: -
V gene: TRBV18
CDR3 DNA: TGTGCCAGCACACGGGACCGGCGGGAGACCCAGTACTTC
CDR3 protein: CASTRDRRETQYF

J gene: TRBJ1-2
clone size: -
D gene: -
V gene: TRBV19
CDR3 DNA: TGTGCCAGTAGTTTAGGTAATGGGGTTGGAGGAGGCTACACCTTC
CDR3 protein: CASSLGNGVGGGYTF

J gene: TRBJ2-1
clone size: once
D gene: TRBD2
V gene: TRBV2
CDR3 DNA: TGTGCCAGCAGTGATCTAACACTAGCGGGGGTTAAGGGGAATGAGCAGTTCTTC
CDR3 protein: CASSDLTLAGVKGNEQFF

J gene: TRBJ1-1
clone size: -
D gene: -
V gene: TRBV5-1
CDR3 DNA: TGCGCCAGCAGCTCAGAGGTTTCAGAGTCTGAAGCTTTCTTT
CDR3 protein: CASSSEVSESEAFF

J gene: TRBJ1-1
clone size: -
D gene: -
V gene: TRBV4-1
CDR3 DNA: TGCGCCAGCAGCCAAGCCCCCAACGGGGGCACTGAAGCTTTCTTT
CDR3 protein: CASSQAPNGGTEAFF

J gene: TRBJ2-6
clone size: -
D gene: TRBD1
V gene: TRBV6-6
CDR3 DNA: TGTGCCAGCAGTAGCAGGGGGTCTGGGGCCAACGTCCTGACTTTC
CDR3 protein: CASSSRGSGANVLTF

J gene: TRBJ1-1
clone size: -
D gene: -
V gene: TRBV7-9
CDR3 DNA: TGTGCCAGCAGCTTAAGCGGGGGGAGCATGAACACTGAAGCTTTCTTT
CDR3 protein: CASSLSGGSMNTEAFF

J gene: TRBJ1-2
clone size: -
D gene: TRBD1
V gene: TRBV10-1
CDR3 DNA: TGCGCCAGCCGAACAAGGGACAGGATGAGGGGCTACACCTTC
CDR3 protein: CASRTRDRMRGYTF

J gene: TRBJ1-1
clone size: -
D gene: -
V gene: TRBV18
CDR3 DNA: TGTGCCAGCTCACCACTGGGGGCTGGCACTGAAGCTTTCTTT
CDR3 protein: CASSPLGAGTEAFF

J gene: TRBJ2-5
clone size: -
D gene: -
V gene: TRBV4-1
CDR3 DNA: TGCGCCAGCAGCCTTCAGGGGATCGGGGAGACCCAGTACTTC
CDR3 protein: CASSLQGIGETQYF

J gene: TRBJ1-4
clone size: -
D gene: -
V gene: TRBV7-3
CDR3 DNA: TGTGCCAGCAGCTCCGGGCGGGGTGAAAAACTGTTTTTT
CDR3 protein: CASSSGRGEKLFF

J gene: TRBJ2-7
clone size: -
D gene: -
V gene: TRBV21-1
CDR3 DNA: TGTGCCAGCAGCAATCGCGGAACCTACGAGCAGTACTTC
CDR3 protein: CASSNRGTYEQYF

J gene: TRBJ1-4
clone size: -
D gene: -
V gene: TRBV4-2
CDR3 DNA: TGTGCCAGCAGCCGCTCCGGGTCCAGAAATGAAAAACTGTTTTTT
CDR3 protein: CASSRSGSRNEKLFF

J gene: TRBJ1-2
clone size: -
D gene: -
V gene: TRBV30
CDR3 DNA: TGTGCCTGGAGTGTTACCGACACCTATGGCTACACCTTC
CDR3 protein: CAWSVTDTYGYTF

J gene: TRBJ2-7
clone size: once
D gene: -
V gene: TRBV18
CDR3 DNA: TGTGCCAGCTCAGGGACAAATAACTACGAGCAGTACTTC
CDR3 protein: CASSGTNNYEQYF

J gene: TRBJ2-1
clone size: -
D gene: -
V gene: TRBV9
CDR3 DNA: TGTGCCAGCAGGGAAACCGGGGCCGAGTCCTACAATGAGCAGTTCTTC
CDR3 protein: CASRETGAESYNEQFF

J gene: TRBJ2-5
clone size: -
D gene: -
V gene: TRBV28
CDR3 DNA: TGTGCCAGCAGTTCACTGAGGGGAGGTAGAGAGACCCAGTACTTC
CDR3 protein: CASSSLRGGRETQYF

J gene: TRBJ2-3
clone size: -
D gene: -
V gene: TRBV5-6
CDR3 DNA: TGTGCCAGCAGCGACGACAGGAGGTTCCTGTCTACGCAGTATTTT
CDR3 protein: CASSDDRRFLSTQYF